Below, 31 T cell receptor beta chains from the same sample are listed, as sequenced in a study of blood T cell repertoires in COVID-19. TCRdb's table, derived via immunoSEQ multiplex PCR, lists solely in-frame clones and lacks some. The table includes some 65,000 clones, approximately 93% detected once. Sequenced material: peripheral blood. The receptor source for this set is a man aged 65 to 85 with active COVID-19.

The chain has TRBV13 and TRBJ1-6, with a weak D call TRBD1 (5 bases). Trimming took 4 bases from V and 8 from J, leaving 18 bases between them. The V gene's germline CDR1 is PRHDT and CDR2 FYEKMQ (reference sequence). The CDR3 is 16 amino acids. Written as DNA, the CDR3 is TGTGCCAGCAGCTCCTCCTCAGGGTATGGTGATTCACCCCTCCACTTT. Translating it yields CASSSSSGYGDSPLHF.

This chain links TRBV1 with TRBJ2-7; whether TRBD2, the table's D call, matches the DNA was not checked. TRBV1 is a recognized pseudogene. This CDR3 is built from 12 residues. The DNA for the CDR3 is TGCACCAGCAGCCAAGGGTCCACGAGTGGTGAGGTC. Translating it yields CTSSQGSTSGEV.

This rearrangement joins TRBV5-1 to TRBJ2-3, with D possibly being TRBD2 (5 bases). CDR1 and CDR2 (germline): SGHRS, YFSETQ. The V end lost 4 bases, the J end lost 2 bases, and 8 bases lay between the germline ends. The CDR3 extends over 13 amino acids. CDR3 DNA sequence: TGCGCCAGCAGCGCGGGTTTCACAGATACGCAGTATTTT. It is translated as CASSAGFTDTQYF.

V is TRBV9 and J is TRBJ1-4, with 8 bases identical to TRBD1. Germline V CDR1 and CDR2: SGDLS, YYNGEE. Unmatched junction bases numbered 7, after V lost 3 bases and J lost 6 bases. The CDR3 contains 15 residues. This CDR3 reads CASSARQGWDEKLFF. The CDR3 bases are TGTGCCAGCAGCGCTCGACAGGGGTGGGATGAAAAACTGTTTTTT.

The chain carries TRBV5-5 and TRBJ2-1; 7 bases align to TRBD2. V gave up 6 bases and J gave up 0 bases; unmatched junction bases: 6. Germline V CDR1 and CDR2: SGHKS, YYEKEE (reference sequence). This CDR3 spans 15 amino acids. The chain's CDR3 is CASILGGNSYNEQFF. CDR3 coding DNA: TGTGCCAGCATCCTGGGGGGGAACTCCTACAATGAGCAGTTCTTC. Together with reference TRBV5-5 and TRBJ2-1, the CDR3 gives the full variable domain: DAGVTQSPTHLIKTRGQQVTLRCSPISGHKSVSWYQQVLGQGPQFIFQYYEKEERGRGNFPDRFSARQFPNYSSELNVNALLLGDSALYLCASILGGNSYNEQFFGPGTRLTVL.

Worth noting for this clone: Other nucleotide sequences from this sample produce the same CDR3. The rearrangement joins TRBV14 to TRBJ2-6, with 8 positions matching TRBD1. The CDR3 spans 18 residues. The ends lost 3 bases at V and 0 bases at J; junction bases unmatched: 7. Germline CDR1 is SGHDN and CDR2 is FVKESK. CDR3 sequence reads: CASSQRTGGTSGANVLTF. CDR3 nucleotides: TGTGCCAGCAGCCAGCGAACAGGGGGAACCTCTGGGGCCAACGTCCTGACTTTC.

This chain joins TRBV6-1 and TRBJ2-4; 10 nucleotides align to TRBD2. From germline, CDR1 is MNHNS and CDR2 SASEGT. The length of the CDR3 is 16 residues. The V segment lost 8 bases and the J segment 3 bases; nucleotides outside the gene matches: 10. CDR3 protein: CASGEERGGVKNIQYF. CDR3 sequence (DNA): TGTGCCAGCGGGGAAGAGCGGGGGGGCGTCAAAAACATTCAGTACTTC.

The chain carries TRBV5-6 and TRBJ1-3; 9 bases are a match to TRBD1. Looked up from germline, CDR1 is SGHDT and CDR2 is YYEEEE. This CDR3 is 15 amino acids long. V trimming: 0 bases; J trimming: 5 bases; junction bases outside the gene matches: 3. CDR3 nucleotides: TGTGCCAGCAGCTTGGACAGGGGGCAAAGAAACACCATATATTTT. As protein: CASSLDRGQRNTIYF.

This CDR3 reads CASRSAIMGGGRQYF. Written as DNA, the CDR3 is TGTGCCAGCAGGTCGGCGATAATGGGGGGGGGCAGGCAGTATTTT. The V gene is TRBV6-5, the J gene TRBJ2-3; a possible D gene is TRBD2 (7 bases). The V end was cut by 6 bases, the J end by 11 bases, with 24 bases between. This CDR3 contains 15 residues. The germline V gene has CDR1 MNHEY and CDR2 SVGAGI.

V usage is TRBV28 and J usage is TRBJ2-1, with TRBD2 identical over 13 bases. CDR1 and CDR2 from the germline V gene are MDHEN and SYDVKM. Losses at the gene ends were 5 bases for V and 6 bases for J; bases not matched to a gene: 4. The CDR3 covers 15 residues. CDR3 DNA sequence: TGTGCCAGCAGTCTGGGACTAGCGGGGACCAATGAGCAGTTCTTC. Its translation is CASSLGLAGTNEQFF.

The genes are TRBV6-1 and TRBJ2-7; no firm D call. This CDR3 has 15 amino acids. Germline-derived CDR1 and CDR2 are MNHNS and SASEGT. V lost 0 bases, J lost 4 bases, and 13 bases lay in between. CDR3 region: CASSEAPSSFYEQYV. CDR3 bases: TGTGCCAGCAGTGAAGCGCCAAGTAGCTTTTACGAGCAGTACGTC.

The chain joins TRBV6-5 to TRBJ1-1; D is possibly TRBD1 (6 bases). This CDR3 has 16 residues. V was pared by 4 bases and J by 5 bases, with 20 bases between. Germline V lookup: CDR1 MNHEY, CDR2 SVGAGI. CDR3 DNA: TGTGCCAGCAGTTCCCAGGGGACTATCAGGGCAACTGAAGCTTTCTTT. Translated: CASSSQGTIRATEAFF.

The chain combines TRBV7-9 with TRBJ1-6, with D tentatively TRBD1 (6 bases). V shed 5 bases and J shed 0 bases, with 14 bases lying between them. The CDR3 runs 17 residues. Germline loops: CDR1 SEHNR, CDR2 FQNEAQ (reference sequence). CDR3 sequence: CASSQGQFSSYNSPLHF. CDR3 bases: TGTGCCAGCAGCCAAGGACAGTTCAGCTCCTATAATTCACCCCTCCACTTT.

This chain uses TRBV10-3 with TRBJ2-5; D is uncertain. This CDR3 region has 12 residues. V lost 2 bases and J lost 5, with 6 bases in between. Germline CDR1 is ENHRY and CDR2 is SYGVKD. CDR3 sequence: CAISEGPETQYF. CDR3 nucleotide sequence: TGTGCCATCAGTGAGGGCCCGGAGACCCAGTACTTC.

The chain links TRBV25-1 to TRBJ2-2; 9 nucleotides line up with TRBD1. The length of the CDR3 is 16 residues. J gave up 0 bases and V 5 bases, and 4 bases lay outside the gene matches. From germline, CDR1 is MGHDK and CDR2 SYGVNS. The CDR3 DNA reads as TGTGCCAGCAGTCTCCACAGGGGGCCGAACACCGGGGAGCTGTTTTTT. Residues: CASSLHRGPNTGELFF.

The table lists this clone with a count of one. J is TRBJ2-5 and V is TRBV11-3; a possible D gene is TRBD2 (6 bases). Trimming took off 5 bases at V and 5 bases at J, with 12 bases between the two ends. This CDR3 is 13 amino acids long. Germline V gene lookup returns CDR1 SGHNT and CDR2 YENEEA. The CDR3 sequence: CASSHRREETQYF. The CDR3 DNA reads TGTGCCAGCAGCCATAGACGGGAGGAGACCCAGTACTTC.

The chain links TRBV25-1 to TRBJ1-2; the match to TRBD1 covers 12 bases. Germline trimming cut 5 bases from V and 6 bases from J; bases unmatched to any gene: 7. This CDR3 spans 15 amino acids. Germline V gene sequence: CDR1 MGHDK, CDR2 SYGVNS. CDR3 nucleotide sequence: TGTGCCAGCAGTCAAGGGGACAGGGGGCGAAATGGCTACACCTTC. This gives the protein CASSQGDRGRNGYTF.

V usage is TRBV7-2 and J usage is TRBJ2-1, with TRBD1 matching 7 bases. The CDR3 is 15 residues long. V was clipped by 7 bases and J by 8 bases; unmatched bases: 14. Germline CDR1 SGHTA, CDR2 FQGNSA. The CDR3 coding sequence is TGTGCCAGCAACCTAAGGGACAGCGAGGGGCATGAGCAGTTCTTC. It encodes CASNLRDSEGHEQFF.

The V and J genes are TRBV4-3 and TRBJ2-7, with D possibly matching TRBD1 (6 bases). This CDR3 has 16 residues. Trimming took off 0 bases at V and 0 bases at J, with 12 bases between the two ends. Germline CDR1 and CDR2: LGHNA and YSLEER. The CDR3 here is CASSQEGQGSSYEQYF. The CDR3 bases are TGCGCCAGCAGCCAAGAAGGGCAGGGGAGCTCCTACGAGCAGTACTTC.

The chain couples TRBV29-1 to TRBJ1-2, with D hard to call. CDR3 length: 13 residues. Germline V gene data show CDR1 as SQVTM and CDR2 as ANQGSEA. V was clipped by 5 bases and J by 7 bases, with 17 bases between them. The CDR3 region has the DNA TGCAGCGTTCACCCTGGAACAGCCGCTGGCTACACCTTC. The encoded protein is CSVHPGTAAGYTF.

This chain joins TRBV7-9 and TRBJ2-2; 9 nucleotides line up with TRBD2. Germline V gene data show CDR1 as SEHNR and CDR2 as FQNEAQ (reference sequence). CDR3 size: 16 residues. V lost 3 bases to trimming and J lost 4 bases; unmatched junction nucleotides: 6. The CDR3 sequence is CASSFAGGRFTGELFF. CDR3 nucleotides: TGTGCCAGCAGCTTTGCGGGGGGGCGTTTCACCGGGGAGCTGTTTTTT. The whole variable domain, filled in from reference TRBV7-9 and TRBJ2-2, reads DTGVSQNPRHKITKRGQNVTFRCDPISEHNRLYWYRQTLGQGPEFLTYFQNEAQLEKSRLLSDRFSAERPKGSFSTLEIQRTEQGDSAMYLCASSFAGGRFTGELFFGEGSRLTVL.

In its sample, this clone was seen a few times. The genes are TRBV5-4 and TRBJ1-6; 9 bases match TRBD1. The CDR3 is 15 residues long. V shed 2 bases and J 10 bases; nucleotides not matched to a gene: 7. Germline loops: CDR1 SGHNT, CDR2 YYREEE (reference sequence). The CDR3 region is CASSFTGGVGSPLHF. In nucleotides, the CDR3 is TGTGCCAGCAGCTTTACAGGGGGCGTAGGATCACCCCTCCACTTT.

CDR3 in DNA: TGTGCCATCAGTGAGGGGGGAGGAAATGAAAAACTGTTTTTT. This translates into CAISEGGGNEKLFF. The chain joins TRBV10-3 to TRBJ1-4, with a possible D match to TRBD1 (5 bases). V lost 2 bases and J lost 5, with 9 bases in between. The CDR3 is made up of 14 amino acids. In germline, CDR1 is ENHRY, CDR2 SYGVKD.

The J gene is TRBJ2-3, the V gene TRBV5-1; TRBD2 is a possible D gene (7 bases). This CDR3 is 16 amino acids long. Trimming pared 0 bases from V and 2 bases from J, leaving 13 bases between. Germline CDR1 is SGHRS and CDR2 is YFSETQ. The CDR3 DNA sequence: TGCGCCAGCAGCTTGGATGCGGGGGCCTCCACAGATACGCAGTATTTT. It specifies CASSLDAGASTDTQYF.

V and J are TRBV5-4 and TRBJ1-1; tentative D call: TRBD1 (5 bases). Germline values: CDR1 SGHNT, CDR2 YYREEE (reference sequence). Trimming stripped 1 base from V and 2 bases from J, with 9 bases between. This CDR3 has 14 residues. The CDR3 DNA reads as TGTGCCAGCAGCTTGTGGGGGGGTAACACTGAAGCTTTCTTT. It specifies CASSLWGGNTEAFF.

The gene calls are TRBV5-8 and TRBJ2-7, with TRBD1 identical over 9 bases. Germline V gene data show CDR1 as SGHTS and CDR2 as YDEGEE. V trimming: 4 bases; J trimming: 2 bases; junction bases outside the gene matches: 7. CDR3 size: 15 residues. The CDR3 reads CASSPGTGIPYEQYF. In DNA form, the CDR3 reads TGTGCCAGCAGCCCAGGGACAGGGATACCCTACGAGCAGTACTTC.

The chain uses TRBV4-1 and TRBJ2-5, with D possibly TRBD2 on 7 matching bases. The CDR3 runs to 17 residues. The V and J ends lost 0 bases and 2 bases respectively, with 16 bases between them. CDR1 and CDR2 from the germline V gene are MGHRA and YSYEKL. This CDR3 reads CASSQEWGGALQETQYF. Written as DNA, the CDR3 is TGCGCCAGCAGCCAAGAATGGGGGGGGGCCCTACAAGAGACCCAGTACTTC.

The chain employs TRBV24-1 and TRBJ2-3; TRBD1 is a possible D gene (6 bases). CDR1 KGHDR and CDR2 SFDVKD come from the germline V gene. The CDR3 has 15 amino acids. The V end lost 3 bases, the J end lost 3 bases, and 12 bases lay between the germline ends. This CDR3 reads CATSDGGRGTDTQYF. The CDR3 DNA follows: TGTGCCACCAGTGATGGGGGCCGAGGGACAGATACGCAGTATTTT.

The DNA of the CDR3 is TGCAGCGTTGCCGTCGGGACTAACTATGGCTACACCTTC. Translated, it gives CSVAVGTNYGYTF. The gene calls are TRBV29-1 and TRBJ1-2; D is unresolved. V shed 4 bases and J shed 0 bases, with 9 bases lying between them. Germline V gene data show CDR1 as SQVTM and CDR2 as ANQGSEA. The CDR3 is made up of 13 amino acids.

This chain joins TRBV3-1 (or the pseudogene TRBV3-2) and TRBJ1-5, with D possibly being TRBD1 (6 bases). The CDR3 is 13 amino acids. The V gene's germline CDR1 is LGHDT and CDR2 YNNKEL (reference sequence). Trimming pared 2 bases from V and 6 bases from J, leaving 8 bases between. The CDR3 loop reads CASSQLGAQPQHF. In nucleotides, the CDR3 is TGTGCCAGCAGCCAACTGGGGGCTCAGCCCCAGCATTTT.

The DNA for the CDR3 is TGTGCCAGCAGCCCCACTAGCGGTGTAGCCAAAAACATTCAGTACTTC. It translates to CASSPTSGVAKNIQYF. This chain joins TRBV3-1 (or the pseudogene TRBV3-2) and TRBJ2-4, with TRBD2 matching over 8 bases. V trimming: 4 bases; J trimming: 0 bases; junction bases outside the gene matches: 5. The CDR3 is 16 residues long. Germline CDR1 reads LGHDT; CDR2 reads YNNKEL (reference sequence).